This T cell receptor (beta chain) was recorded in a study of T cells and copy number aberrations in small-cell lung cancer. TCRdb's table, derived via immunoSEQ multiplex PCR, lists solely in-frame clones and lacks some. This sample yields around 6,200 clones, of which approximately 76% are seen a single time; around 8.8% belongs to the top ten. This CDR3 has 17 amino acids. Germline values: CDR1 ENHRY, CDR2 SYGVKD. V trimming: 3 bases; J trimming: 3 bases; junction bases outside the gene matches: 11. There are a few counts of this clone. V gene TRBV10-3 combines with J gene TRBJ2-7; the match to TRBD1 covers 10 bases. Sequenced material: tumor tissue. This TCR was sampled from a man aged 50-60 years with small cell lung cancer. Here the CDR3 DNA reads TGTGCCATCAGTGATCAAACCGGGACAGGGGATGACTACGAGCAGTACTTC. Translating it yields CAISDQTGTGDDYEQYF.